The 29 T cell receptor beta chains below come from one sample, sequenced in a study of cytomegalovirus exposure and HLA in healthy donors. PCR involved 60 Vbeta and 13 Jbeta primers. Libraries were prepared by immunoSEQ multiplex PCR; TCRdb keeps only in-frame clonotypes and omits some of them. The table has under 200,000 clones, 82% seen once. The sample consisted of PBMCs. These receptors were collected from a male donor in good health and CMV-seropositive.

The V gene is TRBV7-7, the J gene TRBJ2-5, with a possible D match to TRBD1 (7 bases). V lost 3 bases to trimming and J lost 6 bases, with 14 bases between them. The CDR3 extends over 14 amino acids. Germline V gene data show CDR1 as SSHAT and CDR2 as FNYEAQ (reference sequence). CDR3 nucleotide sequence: TGTGCCAGCAGCTTGGAGGGGGCGTCTAAGACCCAGTACTTC. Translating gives CASSLEGASKTQYF. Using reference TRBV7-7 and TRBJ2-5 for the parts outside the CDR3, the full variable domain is GAGVSQSPRYKVTKRGQDVTLRCDPISSHATLYWYQQALGQGPEFLTYFNYEAQPDKSGLPSDRFSAERPEGSISTLTIQRTEQRDSAMYRCASSLEGASKTQYFGPGTRLLVL.

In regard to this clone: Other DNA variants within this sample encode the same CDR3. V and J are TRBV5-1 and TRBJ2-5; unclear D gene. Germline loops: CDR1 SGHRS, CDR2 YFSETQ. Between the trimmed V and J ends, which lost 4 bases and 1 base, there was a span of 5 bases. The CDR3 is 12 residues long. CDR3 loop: CASSPGQETQYF. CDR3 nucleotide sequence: TGCGCCAGCAGCCCGGGCCAAGAGACCCAGTACTTC.

CDR3 DNA sequence: TGCAGCGCCCGAACAGGGGGTACTAATGAAAAACTGTTTTTT. Residues: CSARTGGTNEKLFF. The gene calls are TRBV29-1 and TRBJ1-4; the match to TRBD1 covers 8 bases. This CDR3 region has 14 residues. V lost 7 bases and J lost 2; bases outside the gene matches: 6. Germline lookup yields CDR1 SQVTM and CDR2 ANQGSEA.

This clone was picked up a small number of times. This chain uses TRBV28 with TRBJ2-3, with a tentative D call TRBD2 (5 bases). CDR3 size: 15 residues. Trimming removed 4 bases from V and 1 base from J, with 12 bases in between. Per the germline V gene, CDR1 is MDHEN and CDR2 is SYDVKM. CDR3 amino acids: CASSSPNGGTDTQYF. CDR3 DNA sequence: TGTGCCAGCAGTTCCCCTAACGGGGGCACAGATACGCAGTATTTT.

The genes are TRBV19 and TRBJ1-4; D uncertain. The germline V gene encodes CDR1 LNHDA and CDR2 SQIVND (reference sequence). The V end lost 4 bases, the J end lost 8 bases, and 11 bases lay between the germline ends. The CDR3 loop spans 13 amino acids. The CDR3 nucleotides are TGTGCCAGTAGTAGGGCTGCTCTGGAAAAACTGTTTTTT. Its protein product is CASSRAALEKLFF.

The CDR3 DNA reads as TGTGCCAGCAGCGTAGAAAAACCGCCAAGCGATAGGACAGGGAGCTCCTACGAGCAGTACTTC. Amino acid sequence: CASSVEKPPSDRTGSSYEQYF. The chain combines TRBV9 with TRBJ2-7; 8 nucleotides align to TRBD1. V lost 0 bases, J lost 0 bases, and 20 bases stayed unmatched. Germline V gives CDR1 SGDLS, CDR2 YYNGEE. This CDR3 has 21 residues.

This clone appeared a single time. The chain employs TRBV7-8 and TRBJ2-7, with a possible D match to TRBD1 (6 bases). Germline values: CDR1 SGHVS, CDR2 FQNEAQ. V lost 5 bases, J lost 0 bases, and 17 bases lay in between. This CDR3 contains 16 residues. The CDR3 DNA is TGTGCCAGCAGCCAAGAGGCGCGCAGGGGCTCCTACGAGCAGTACTTC. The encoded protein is CASSQEARRGSYEQYF. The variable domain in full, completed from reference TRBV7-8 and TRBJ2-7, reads GAGVSQSPRYKVAKRGQDVALRCDPISGHVSLFWYQQALGQGPEFLTYFQNEAQLDKSGLPSDRFFAERPEGSVSTLKIQRTQQEDSAVYLCASSQEARRGSYEQYFGPGTRLTVT.

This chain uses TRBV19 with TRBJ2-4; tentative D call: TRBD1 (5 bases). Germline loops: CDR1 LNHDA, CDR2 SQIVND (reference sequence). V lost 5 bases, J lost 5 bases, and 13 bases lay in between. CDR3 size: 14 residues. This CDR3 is CASSLQGSQNIQYF. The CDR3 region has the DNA TGTGCCAGTAGTCTCCAGGGTAGTCAAAACATTCAGTACTTC. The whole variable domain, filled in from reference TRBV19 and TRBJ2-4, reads DGGITQSPKYLFRKEGQNVTLSCEQNLNHDAMYWYRQDPGQGLRLIYYSQIVNDFQKGDIAEGYSVSREKKESFPLTVTSAQKNPTAFYLCASSLQGSQNIQYFGAGTRLSVL.

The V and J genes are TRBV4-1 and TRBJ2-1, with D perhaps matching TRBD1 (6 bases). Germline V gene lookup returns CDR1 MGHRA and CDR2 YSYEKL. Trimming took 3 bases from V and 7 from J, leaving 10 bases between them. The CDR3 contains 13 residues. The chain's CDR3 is CASSHGQQNEQFF. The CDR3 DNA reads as TGCGCCAGCAGCCACGGACAGCAGAATGAGCAGTTCTTC.

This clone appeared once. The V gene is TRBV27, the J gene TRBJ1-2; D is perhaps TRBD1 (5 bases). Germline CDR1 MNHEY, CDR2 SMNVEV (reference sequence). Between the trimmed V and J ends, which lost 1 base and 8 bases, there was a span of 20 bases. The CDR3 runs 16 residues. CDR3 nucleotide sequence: TGTGCCAGCAGTTTATTGGGGGGAGGCCAGGCGAGCGGCTACACCTTC. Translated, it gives CASSLLGGGQASGYTF.

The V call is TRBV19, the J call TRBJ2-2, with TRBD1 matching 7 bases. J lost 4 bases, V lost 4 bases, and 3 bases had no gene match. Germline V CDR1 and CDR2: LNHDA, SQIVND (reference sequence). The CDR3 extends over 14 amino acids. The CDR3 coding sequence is TGTGCCAGTAGTAGACAGGGCTTCACCGGGGAGCTGTTTTTT. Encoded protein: CASSRQGFTGELFF.

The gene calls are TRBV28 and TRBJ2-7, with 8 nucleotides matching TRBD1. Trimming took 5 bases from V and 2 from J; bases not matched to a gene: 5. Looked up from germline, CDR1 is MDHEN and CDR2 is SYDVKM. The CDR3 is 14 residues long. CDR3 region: CASSLTGGAYEQYF. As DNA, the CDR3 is TGTGCCAGCAGTCTCACAGGGGGTGCCTACGAGCAGTACTTC.

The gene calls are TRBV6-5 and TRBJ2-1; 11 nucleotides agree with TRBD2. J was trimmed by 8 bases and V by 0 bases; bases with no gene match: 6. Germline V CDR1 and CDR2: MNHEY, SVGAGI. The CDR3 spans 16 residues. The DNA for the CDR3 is TGTGCCAGCAGTTACTCATTAGCGGGAGGGCGGGATGAGCAGTTCTTC. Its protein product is CASSYSLAGGRDEQFF.

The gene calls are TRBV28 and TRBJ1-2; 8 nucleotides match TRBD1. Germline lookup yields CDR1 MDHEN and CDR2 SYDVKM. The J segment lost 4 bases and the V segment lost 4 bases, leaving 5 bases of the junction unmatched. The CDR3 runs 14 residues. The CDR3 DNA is TGTGCCAGCAGTTCTGGACAGGGAACCTATGGCTACACCTTC. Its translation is CASSSGQGTYGYTF.

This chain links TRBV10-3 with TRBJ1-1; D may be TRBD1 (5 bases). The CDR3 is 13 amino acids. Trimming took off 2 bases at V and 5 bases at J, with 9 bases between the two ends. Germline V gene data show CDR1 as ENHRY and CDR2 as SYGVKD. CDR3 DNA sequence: TGTGCCATCAGTGAGGGGGGGGGAACTGAAGCTTTCTTT. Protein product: CAISEGGGTEAFF.

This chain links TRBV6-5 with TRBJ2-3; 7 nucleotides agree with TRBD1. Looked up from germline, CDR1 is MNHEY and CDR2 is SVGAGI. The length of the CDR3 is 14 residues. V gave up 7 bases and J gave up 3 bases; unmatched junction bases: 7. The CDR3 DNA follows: TGTGCCAGCACCCCAGGGGGTTGGACAGATACGCAGTATTTT. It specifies CASTPGGWTDTQYF.

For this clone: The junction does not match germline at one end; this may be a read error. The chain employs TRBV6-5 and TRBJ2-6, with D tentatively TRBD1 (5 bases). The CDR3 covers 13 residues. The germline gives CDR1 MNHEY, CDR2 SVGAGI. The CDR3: CASRDSGANGLTF. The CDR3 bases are TGTGCCAGCAGAGACTCTGGGGCCAACGGCCTGACTTTC.

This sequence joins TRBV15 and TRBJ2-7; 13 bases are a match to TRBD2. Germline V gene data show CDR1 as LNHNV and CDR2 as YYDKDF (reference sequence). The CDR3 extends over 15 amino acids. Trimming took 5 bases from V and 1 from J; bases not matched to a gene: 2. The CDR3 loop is CATSVGLAGSYEQYF. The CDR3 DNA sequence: TGTGCCACCAGCGTGGGACTAGCGGGATCCTACGAGCAGTACTTC. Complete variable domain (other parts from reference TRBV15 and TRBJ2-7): DAMVIQNPRYQVTQFGKPVTLSCSQTLNHNVMYWYQQKSSQAPKLLFHYYDKDFNNEADTPDNFQSRRPNTSFCFLDIRSPGLGDTAMYLCATSVGLAGSYEQYFGPGTRLTVT.

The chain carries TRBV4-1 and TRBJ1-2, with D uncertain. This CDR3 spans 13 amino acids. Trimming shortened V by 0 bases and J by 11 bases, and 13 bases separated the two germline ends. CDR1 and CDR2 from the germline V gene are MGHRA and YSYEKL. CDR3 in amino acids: CASSQDQQTGYTF. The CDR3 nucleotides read TGCGCCAGCAGCCAAGATCAACAGACCGGTTACACCTTC.

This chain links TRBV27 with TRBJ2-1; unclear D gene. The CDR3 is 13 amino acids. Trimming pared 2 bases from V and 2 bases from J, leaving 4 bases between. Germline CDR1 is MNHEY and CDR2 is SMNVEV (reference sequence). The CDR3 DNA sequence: TGTGCCAGCAGTTTAGCAGCCTACAATGAGCAGTTCTTC. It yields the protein CASSLAAYNEQFF.

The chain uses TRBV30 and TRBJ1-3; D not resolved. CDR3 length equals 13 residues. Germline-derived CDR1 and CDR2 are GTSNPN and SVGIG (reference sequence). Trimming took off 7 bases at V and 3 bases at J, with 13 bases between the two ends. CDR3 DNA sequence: TGTGCCTCCCTCCCTCCAGGTGGAAACACCATATATTTT. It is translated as CASLPPGGNTIYF.

The DNA of the CDR3 is TGTGCCTGGAGTGTAAGAGAGACTCATGAGCAGTTCTTC. Translation: CAWSVRETHEQFF. The chain recombines TRBV30 with TRBJ2-1; no reliable D call. Trimming took 0 bases from V and 8 from J, leaving 11 bases between them. The germline CDR1 and CDR2 sequences are GTSNPN and SVGIG (reference sequence). The CDR3 covers 13 residues.

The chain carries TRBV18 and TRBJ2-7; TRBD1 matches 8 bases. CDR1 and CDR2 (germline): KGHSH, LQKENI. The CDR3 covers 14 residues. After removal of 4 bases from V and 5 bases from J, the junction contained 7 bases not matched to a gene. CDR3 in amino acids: CASSLRTGKDEQYF. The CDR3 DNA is TGTGCCAGCTCACTGAGGACAGGGAAAGACGAGCAGTACTTC.

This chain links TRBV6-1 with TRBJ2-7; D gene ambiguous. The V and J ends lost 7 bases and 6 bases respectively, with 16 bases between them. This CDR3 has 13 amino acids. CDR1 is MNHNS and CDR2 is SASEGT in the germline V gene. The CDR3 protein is CASNPELDTEQYF. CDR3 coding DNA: TGTGCCAGCAATCCCGAACTCGACACCGAGCAGTACTTC.

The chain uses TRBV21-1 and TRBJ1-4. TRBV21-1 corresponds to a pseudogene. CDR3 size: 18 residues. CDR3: CASSKVPREGATNEKLFF. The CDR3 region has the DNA TGTGCCAGCAGCAAAGTCCCGAGGGAGGGGGCAACTAATGAAAAACTGTTTTTT.

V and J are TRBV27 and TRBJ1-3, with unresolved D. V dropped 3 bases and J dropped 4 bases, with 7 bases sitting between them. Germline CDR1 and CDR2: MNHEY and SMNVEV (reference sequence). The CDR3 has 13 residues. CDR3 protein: CASSFTGGNTIYF. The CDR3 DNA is TGTGCCAGCAGTTTTACGGGAGGAAACACCATATATTTT.

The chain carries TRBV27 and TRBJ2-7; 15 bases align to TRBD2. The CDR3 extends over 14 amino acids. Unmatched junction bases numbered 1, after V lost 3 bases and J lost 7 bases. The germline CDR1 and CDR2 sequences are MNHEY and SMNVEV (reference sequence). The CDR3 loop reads CASSFGTSGREQYF. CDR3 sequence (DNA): TGTGCCAGCAGTTTCGGGACTAGCGGGAGGGAGCAGTACTTC.

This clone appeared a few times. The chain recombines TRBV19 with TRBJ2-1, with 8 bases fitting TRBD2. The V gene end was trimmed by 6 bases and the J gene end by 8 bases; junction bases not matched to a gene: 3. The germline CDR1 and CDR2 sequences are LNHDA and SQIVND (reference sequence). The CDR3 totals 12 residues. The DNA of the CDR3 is TGTGCCAGTAGCGGGAGGGACTATGAGCAGTTCTTC. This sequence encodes CASSGRDYEQFF.

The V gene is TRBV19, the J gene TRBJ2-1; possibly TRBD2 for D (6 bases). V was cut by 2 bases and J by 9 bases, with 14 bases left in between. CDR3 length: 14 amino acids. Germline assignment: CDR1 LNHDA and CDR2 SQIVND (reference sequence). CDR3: CASSIRRGGSEQFF. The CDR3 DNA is TGTGCCAGTAGTATACGGCGGGGCGGTAGTGAGCAGTTCTTC.